The following is a T cell receptor (beta chain) sequence with its context. Authors' methods: Reference gene primer amplification yielded estimated nucleated cell counts. Libraries were prepared by immunoSEQ multiplex PCR; TCRdb keeps only in-frame clonotypes and omits some of them. For V, J and clone size, that table is used; D and trimming come from the DNA. The sample includes about 260,000 clones, about 90% of them seen just once. This sample stems from a study of blood T cell repertoires in COVID-19. Across the whole study: Some COVID-19 samples were acute and others convalescent; all came from the United States, Italy and Spain. In each case, the material was cDNA or gDNA derived from T cells, B-cell-depleted T cells, or PBMCs.

The CDR3 covers 14 residues. Losses at the gene ends were 4 bases for V and 4 bases for J; bases not matched to a gene: 4. CDR1 is SNHLY and CDR2 is FYNNEI in the germline V gene. This chain uses TRBV2 with TRBJ1-1, with TRBD1 identical over 9 bases. The sample taken for sequencing was peripheral blood. The TCR comes from a woman in her 40s who had recovered from COVID-19. The CDR3 DNA follows: TGTGCCAGCAGTGCAGGGACAGGGAGCACTGAAGCTTTCTTT. This codes for CASSAGTGSTEAFF. Variable domain in full (rest from reference TRBV2 and TRBJ1-1): EPEVTQTPSHQVTQMGQEVILRCVPISNHLYFYWYRQILGQKVEFLVSFYNNEISEKSEIFDDQFSVERPDGSNFTLKIRSTKLEDSAMYFCASSAGTGSTEAFFGQGTRLTVV.